This is a list of T cell receptor beta chains from one sample in a study of blood T cell repertoires in COVID-19. Clones were sequenced by immunoSEQ multiplex PCR, and TCRdb holds only the in-frame ones, with some missing. This sample has 70,000 to 75,000 clones, with over 75% found just once. The sample was peripheral blood. Every receptor here comes from a human donor in a cohort sampled during active COVID-19. CDR3s include the opening cysteine and the closing phenylalanine or tryptophan. Fields, in order: V gene, clone size, D gene, J gene, CDR3 protein, CDR3 DNA. D genes are given only for firm matches. Clone size is not always given. Where it is, it says once, few, many or a class for expanded clones.

TRBV19,-,TRBD1,TRBJ1-2,CASSGQGLGYGYTF,TGTGCCAGTAGCGGACAGGGGCTAGGGTATGGCTACACCTTC
TRBV6-5,-,-,TRBJ2-1,CASSYAAFTPNEQFF,TGTGCCAGCAGTTACGCGGCCTTCACCCCCAATGAGCAGTTCTTC
TRBV7-9,few,-,TRBJ1-1,CASSLGQSAFF,TGTGCCAGCAGCTTAGGACAGTCAGCTTTCTTT
TRBV7-2,-,TRBD1,TRBJ2-3,CASSLDRGRTDTQYF,TGTGCCAGCAGCTTAGACAGGGGGCGCACAGATACGCAGTATTTT
TRBV12-3/TRBV12-4,-,-,TRBJ2-4,CASSSSLANIQYF,TGTGCCAGCAGTTCTTCACTAGCAAACATTCAGTACTTC
TRBV6-5,-,TRBD2,TRBJ2-7,CASSYSLAGDYEQYF,TGTGCCAGCAGTTACTCACTAGCGGGGGACTACGAGCAGTACTTC
TRBV7-9,once,TRBD2,TRBJ2-5,CASSRVAGGETQYF,TGTGCCAGCAGCCGAGTAGCGGGAGGGGAAACCCAGTACTTC
TRBV5-5,-,-,TRBJ2-7,CASSLVLQGGMGYEQYF,TGTGCCAGCAGCCTGGTGTTACAGGGAGGGATGGGGTACGAGCAGTACTTC
TRBV4-2,-,TRBD2,TRBJ2-7,CASSQLLAGSYEQYF,TGTGCCAGCAGCCAACTACTAGCGGGATCCTACGAGCAGTACTTC
TRBV30,-,-,TRBJ2-1,CAWTGVAPSIDYNEQFF,TGTGCCTGGACCGGAGTAGCGCCGTCGATAGATTACAATGAGCAGTTCTTC
TRBV25-1,-,-,TRBJ1-4,CASSDSYRANEKLFF,TGTGCCAGCAGTGATTCTTACAGGGCCAATGAAAAACTGTTTTTT
TRBV10-3,once,TRBD2,TRBJ2-1,CAIPAGSVAGGDNEQFF,TGTGCCATCCCTGCCGGATCCGTGGCGGGAGGAGACAATGAGCAGTTCTTC
TRBV6-5,-,-,TRBJ1-1,CASVTPGHPEAFF,TGTGCCAGCGTAACCCCGGGACACCCTGAAGCTTTCTTT
TRBV5-3,-,TRBD1,TRBJ2-1,CARSYQPGQGEYNEQFF,TGTGCCAGAAGCTACCAACCCGGACAGGGAGAATACAATGAGCAGTTCTTC
TRBV6-2/TRBV6-3,-,TRBD2,TRBJ2-1,CASSYSLAGKTIEQFF,TGTGCCAGCAGTTACTCGCTAGCGGGGAAAACAATTGAGCAGTTCTTC
TRBV11-2,-,TRBD1,TRBJ2-2,CASSLGQPNTGELFF,TGTGCCAGCAGCTTGGGACAGCCGAACACCGGGGAGCTGTTTTTT
TRBV9,-,TRBD1,TRBJ2-1,CASTVTGGPYNEQFF,TGTGCCAGCACCGTGACAGGGGGGCCCTACAATGAGCAGTTCTTC
TRBV4-2,once,TRBD1,TRBJ1-4,CASSRRGPQGAQGNEKLFF,TGTGCCAGCAGCCGCAGAGGCCCACAGGGGGCGCAGGGTAATGAAAAACTGTTTTTT
TRBV30,once,-,TRBJ1-5,CAWSFGGTGNQPQHF,TGTGCCTGGAGTTTTGGGGGCACGGGCAATCAGCCCCAGCATTTT
TRBV7-3,-,TRBD2,TRBJ2-2,CASSAVAGGPNTGELFF,TGTGCCAGCAGCGCCGTAGCGGGGGGGCCTAACACCGGGGAGCTGTTTTTT
TRBV5-6,-,-,TRBJ2-3,CASSLGGATSTDTQYF,TGTGCCAGCAGCTTGGGCGGGGCCACTAGCACAGATACGCAGTATTTT
TRBV18,-,TRBD2,TRBJ2-3,CASSPLRSGSSTDTQYF,TGTGCCAGCTCACCACTTCGTAGCGGGAGTAGCACAGATACGCAGTATTTT
TRBV18,-,-,TRBJ2-1,CASSPAGLYNEQFF,TGTGCCAGCTCACCCGCAGGGCTGTACAATGAGCAGTTCTTC
TRBV6-5,-,-,TRBJ2-1,CASSYVVGNEQFF,TGTGCCAGCAGTTACGTTGTCGGCAATGAGCAGTTCTTC
TRBV19,-,-,TRBJ2-7,CASKGVNYEQYF,TGTGCCAGTAAGGGAGTTAACTACGAGCAGTACTTC
TRBV30,-,TRBD1,TRBJ1-2,CAWSGGQGDSTF,TGTGCCTGGAGTGGTGGTCAGGGGGATTCAACCTTC
TRBV10-2,-,-,TRBJ2-7,CASRQGSYEQYF,TGCGCCAGCAGGCAGGGGTCCTACGAGCAGTACTTC
TRBV20-1,-,TRBD2,TRBJ2-7,CSASSSGEYEQYF,TGCAGTGCTAGTTCTAGCGGGGAGTACGAGCAGTACTTC
TRBV3-1/TRBV3-2,-,TRBD1,TRBJ1-4,CASSPNLGQYNEKLFF,TGTGCCAGCAGCCCGAACCTGGGACAGTATAATGAAAAACTGTTTTTT
TRBV5-1,-,-,TRBJ2-2,CASSFEGTGELFF,TGCGCCAGCAGCTTTGAGGGAACTGGGGAGCTGTTTTTT
TRBV6-2/TRBV6-3,-,-,TRBJ1-6,CASSYGGQNSPLHF,TGTGCCAGCAGTTACGGGGGCCAGAATTCACCCCTCCACTTT
TRBV10-1,once,TRBD2,TRBJ2-7,CASSESAGAYEQYF,TGCGCCAGCAGTGAGTCAGCGGGAGCCTACGAGCAGTACTTC